This section outlines one T cell receptor (beta chain) sequence together with its context. The data belong to a study of immune evolution from preneoplasia to lung adenocarcinoma. Trimming left V 3 bases short and J 3 bases short, with 12 bases between. Germline CDR1 and CDR2: ENHRY and SYGVKD. CDR3 length: 15 residues. TCRdb's table, derived via immunoSEQ multiplex PCR, lists solely in-frame clones and lacks some. The sample records about 2,000 clones, 70% to 85% being singletons. The receptor's source is a donor at least 70 years old with lung adenocarcinoma. The chain has TRBV10-3 and TRBJ1-3; perhaps TRBD1 as D (6 bases). The sequencing sample was made of FFPE tissue from an adenomatous hyperplasia lung lesion. The subset here: atypical adenomatous hyperplasia (AAH), lung preneoplasia. CDR3 DNA sequence: TGTGCCATCAGTGATACTAGGACAGATGGAAACACCATATATTTT. Encoded protein: CAISDTRTDGNTIYF.